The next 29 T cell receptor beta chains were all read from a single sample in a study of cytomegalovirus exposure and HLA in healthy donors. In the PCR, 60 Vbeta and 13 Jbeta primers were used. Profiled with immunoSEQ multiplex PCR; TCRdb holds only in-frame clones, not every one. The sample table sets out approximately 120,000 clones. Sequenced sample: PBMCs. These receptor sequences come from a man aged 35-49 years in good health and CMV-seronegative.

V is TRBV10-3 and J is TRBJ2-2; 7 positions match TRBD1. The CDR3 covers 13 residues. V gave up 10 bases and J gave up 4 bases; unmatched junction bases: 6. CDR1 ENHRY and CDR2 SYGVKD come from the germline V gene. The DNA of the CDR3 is TGTGCCACGCGACAGGGTACCACCGGGGAGCTGTTTTTT. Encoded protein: CATRQGTTGELFF.

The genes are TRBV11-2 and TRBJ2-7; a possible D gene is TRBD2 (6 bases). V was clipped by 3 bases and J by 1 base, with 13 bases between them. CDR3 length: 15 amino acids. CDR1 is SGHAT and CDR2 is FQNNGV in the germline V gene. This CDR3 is CASSLAQGLSYEQYF. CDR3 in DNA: TGTGCCAGCAGCTTGGCCCAGGGACTTTCCTACGAGCAGTACTTC.

DNA for the CDR3: TGCAGCGTTGAAGTCGGGGGGGGGCCTGAAGCTTTCTTT. This gives the protein CSVEVGGGPEAFF. The gene calls are TRBV29-1 and TRBJ1-1, with TRBD1 as a possible D gene (6 bases). This CDR3 region has 13 residues. Trimming cost V 1 base and J 6 bases, with 12 bases left between them. Germline CDR1 reads SQVTM; CDR2 reads ANQGSEA.

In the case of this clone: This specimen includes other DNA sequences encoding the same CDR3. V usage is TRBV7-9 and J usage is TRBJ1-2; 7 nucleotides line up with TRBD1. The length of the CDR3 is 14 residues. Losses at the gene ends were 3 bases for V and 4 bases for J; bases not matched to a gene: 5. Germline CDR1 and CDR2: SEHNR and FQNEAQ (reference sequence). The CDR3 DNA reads TGTGCCAGCAGCTTGGGGCAGGGGGTCTATGGCTACACCTTC. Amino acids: CASSLGQGVYGYTF.

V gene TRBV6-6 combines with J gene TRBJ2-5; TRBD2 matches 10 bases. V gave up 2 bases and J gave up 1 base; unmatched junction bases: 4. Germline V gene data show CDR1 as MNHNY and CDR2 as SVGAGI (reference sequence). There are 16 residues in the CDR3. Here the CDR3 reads CASSYPRTSGQETQYF. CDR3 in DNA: TGTGCCAGCAGTTACCCCCGGACTAGCGGCCAAGAGACCCAGTACTTC.

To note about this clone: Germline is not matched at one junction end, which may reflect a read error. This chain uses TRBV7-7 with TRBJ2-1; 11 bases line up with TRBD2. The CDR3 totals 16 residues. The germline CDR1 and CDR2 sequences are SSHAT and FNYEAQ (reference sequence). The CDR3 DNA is TGTGCTAGCAGTCCGATAGCGGGAGGGCCCAGAGATGAGCAGTTCTTC. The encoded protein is CASSPIAGGPRDEQFF.

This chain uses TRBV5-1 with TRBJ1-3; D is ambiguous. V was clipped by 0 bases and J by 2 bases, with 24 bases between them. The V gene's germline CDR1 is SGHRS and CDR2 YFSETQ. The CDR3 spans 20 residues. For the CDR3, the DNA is TGCGCCAGCAGCTTGGACAAGAGGCGGGCCCTAGAGCCCACTGGAAACACCATATATTTT. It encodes CASSLDKRRALEPTGNTIYF.

The DNA of the CDR3 is TGTGCCAGCAGCTTTTCAGGCCAGAACACTTACGAGCAGTACTTC. Its protein product is CASSFSGQNTYEQYF. This sequence joins TRBV11-2 and TRBJ2-7; D is unresolved. The V end lost 3 bases, the J end lost 4 bases, and 16 bases lay between the germline ends. The V gene's germline CDR1 is SGHAT and CDR2 FQNNGV. This CDR3 has 15 residues.

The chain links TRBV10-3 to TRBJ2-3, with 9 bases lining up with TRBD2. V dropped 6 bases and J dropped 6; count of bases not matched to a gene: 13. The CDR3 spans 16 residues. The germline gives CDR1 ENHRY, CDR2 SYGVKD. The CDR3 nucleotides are TGTGCCATCAGCAACGTAGCGGGAGTCACAACGGATACGCAGTATTTT. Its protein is CAISNVAGVTTDTQYF.

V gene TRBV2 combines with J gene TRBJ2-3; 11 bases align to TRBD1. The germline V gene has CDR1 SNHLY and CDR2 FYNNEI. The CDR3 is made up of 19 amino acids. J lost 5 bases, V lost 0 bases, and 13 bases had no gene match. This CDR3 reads CASSEALRTGGRRVDTQYF. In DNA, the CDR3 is TGTGCCAGCAGTGAAGCGCTAAGGACAGGGGGCCGCCGGGTAGATACGCAGTATTTT.

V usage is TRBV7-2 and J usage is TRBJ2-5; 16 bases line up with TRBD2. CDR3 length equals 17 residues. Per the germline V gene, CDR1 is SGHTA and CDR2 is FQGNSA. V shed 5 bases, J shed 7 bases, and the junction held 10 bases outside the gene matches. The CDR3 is CASSVGLAGGPIGTQYF. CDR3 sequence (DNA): TGTGCCAGCAGCGTGGGACTAGCGGGAGGGCCGATTGGGACCCAGTACTTC.

This chain's CDR3 is CASSSRWAGDPTETQYF. In DNA, the CDR3 is TGTGCCAGCAGCTCCCGTTGGGCGGGAGACCCGACGGAGACCCAGTACTTC. The rearrangement joins TRBV9 to TRBJ2-5, with 7 bases matching TRBD2. The CDR3 has 17 amino acids. Trimming removed 4 bases from V and 5 bases from J; junction bases left unmatched: 17. Germline CDR1 SGDLS, CDR2 YYNGEE.

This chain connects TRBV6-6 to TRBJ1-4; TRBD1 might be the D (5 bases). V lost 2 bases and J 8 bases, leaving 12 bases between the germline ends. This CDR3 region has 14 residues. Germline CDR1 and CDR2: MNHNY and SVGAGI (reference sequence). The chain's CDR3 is CASSYRGYVEKLFF. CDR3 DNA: TGTGCCAGCAGTTACCGGGGGTATGTCGAAAAACTGTTTTTT.

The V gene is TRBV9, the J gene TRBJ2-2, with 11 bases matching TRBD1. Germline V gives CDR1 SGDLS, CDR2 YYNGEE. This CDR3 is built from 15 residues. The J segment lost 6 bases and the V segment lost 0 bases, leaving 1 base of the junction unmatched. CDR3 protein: CASSVEGQGAGELFF. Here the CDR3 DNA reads TGTGCCAGCAGCGTAGAGGGACAGGGGGCCGGGGAGCTGTTTTTT.

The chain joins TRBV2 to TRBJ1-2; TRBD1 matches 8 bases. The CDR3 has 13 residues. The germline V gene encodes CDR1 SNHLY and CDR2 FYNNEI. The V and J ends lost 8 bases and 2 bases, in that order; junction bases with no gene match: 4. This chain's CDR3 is CASGRTGNYGYTF. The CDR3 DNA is TGTGCCAGCGGCCGGACAGGGAACTATGGCTACACCTTC.

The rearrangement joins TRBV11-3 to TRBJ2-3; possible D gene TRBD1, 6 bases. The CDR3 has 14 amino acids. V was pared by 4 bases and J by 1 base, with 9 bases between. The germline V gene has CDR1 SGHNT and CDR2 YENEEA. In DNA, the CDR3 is TGTGCCAGCAGCTCCTCAGGGGGCACAGATACGCAGTATTTT. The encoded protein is CASSSSGGTDTQYF. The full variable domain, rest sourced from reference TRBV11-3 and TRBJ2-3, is EAGVVQSPRYKIIEKKQPVAFWCNPISGHNTLYWYLQNLGQGPELLIRYENEEAVDDSQLPKDRFSAERLKGVDSTLKIQPAELGDSAVYLCASSSSGGTDTQYFGPGTRLTVL.

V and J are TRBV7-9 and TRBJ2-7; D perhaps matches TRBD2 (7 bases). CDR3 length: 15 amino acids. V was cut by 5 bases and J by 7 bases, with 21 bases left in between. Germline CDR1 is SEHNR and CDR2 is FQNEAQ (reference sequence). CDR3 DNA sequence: TGTGCCAGCAGCCCCAAACAGGTCGGGGGGCGGGAGCAGTACTTC. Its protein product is CASSPKQVGGREQYF.

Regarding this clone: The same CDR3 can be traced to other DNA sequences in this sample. In DNA, the CDR3 is TGTGCCAGCAGCCCGGTGGGGCAGGGAGGGAACACTGAAGCTTTCTTT. This codes for CASSPVGQGGNTEAFF. The V gene is TRBV5-6, the J gene TRBJ1-1, with D possibly TRBD1 on 5 matching bases. Trimming took off 4 bases at V and 1 base at J, with 17 bases between the two ends. The CDR3 has 16 amino acids. CDR1 and CDR2 from the germline V gene are SGHDT and YYEEEE. Together with reference TRBV5-6 and TRBJ1-1, the CDR3 gives the full variable domain: DAGVTQSPTHLIKTRGQQVTLRCSPKSGHDTVSWYQQALGQGPQFIFQYYEEEERQRGNFPDRFSGHQFPNYSSELNVNALLLGDSALYLCASSPVGQGGNTEAFFGQGTRLTVV.

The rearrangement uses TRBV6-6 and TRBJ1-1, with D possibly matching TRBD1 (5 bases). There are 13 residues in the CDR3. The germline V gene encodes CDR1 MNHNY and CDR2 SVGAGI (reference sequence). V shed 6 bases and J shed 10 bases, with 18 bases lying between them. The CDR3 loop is CASSRGGSVGAFF. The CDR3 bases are TGTGCCAGCAGCCGCGGGGGTTCTGTTGGAGCTTTCTTT.

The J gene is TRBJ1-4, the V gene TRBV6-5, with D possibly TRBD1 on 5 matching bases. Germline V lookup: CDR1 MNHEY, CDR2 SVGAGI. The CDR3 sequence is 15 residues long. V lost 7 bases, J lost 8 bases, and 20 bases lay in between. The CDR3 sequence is CASKLLAGGNEKLFF. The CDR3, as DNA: TGTGCCAGCAAACTTCTAGCGGGGGGGAACGAAAAACTGTTTTTT.

The CDR3 spells CASSASDRDGGEKLFF. DNA for the CDR3: TGTGCCAGCAGCGCCTCAGACAGGGACGGCGGTGAAAAACTGTTTTTT. The chain couples TRBV9 to TRBJ1-4; 7 bases line up with TRBD1. With 3 bases clipped from V and 7 bases from J, the junction kept 12 bases outside the gene matches. CDR1 and CDR2 (germline): SGDLS, YYNGEE. The CDR3 runs to 16 residues.

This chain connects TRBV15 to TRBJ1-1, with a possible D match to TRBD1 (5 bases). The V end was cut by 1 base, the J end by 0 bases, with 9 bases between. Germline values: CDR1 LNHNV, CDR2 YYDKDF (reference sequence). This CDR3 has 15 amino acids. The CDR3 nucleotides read TGTGCCACCAGCAGAGGGGTAGGGGTGAACACTGAAGCTTTCTTT. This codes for CATSRGVGVNTEAFF.

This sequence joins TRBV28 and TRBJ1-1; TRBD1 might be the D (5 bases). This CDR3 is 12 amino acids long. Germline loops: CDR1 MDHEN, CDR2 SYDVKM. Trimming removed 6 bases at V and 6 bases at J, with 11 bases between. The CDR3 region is CASSSGLPEAFF. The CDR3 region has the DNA TGTGCCAGCAGCTCAGGGTTGCCTGAAGCTTTCTTT.

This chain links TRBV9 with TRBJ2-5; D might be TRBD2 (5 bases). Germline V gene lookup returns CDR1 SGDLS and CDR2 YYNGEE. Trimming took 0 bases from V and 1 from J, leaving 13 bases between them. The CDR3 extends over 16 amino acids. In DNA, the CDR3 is TGTGCCAGCAGCGTAGCGTTAGGGAGTTCCCAAGAGACCCAGTACTTC. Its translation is CASSVALGSSQETQYF.

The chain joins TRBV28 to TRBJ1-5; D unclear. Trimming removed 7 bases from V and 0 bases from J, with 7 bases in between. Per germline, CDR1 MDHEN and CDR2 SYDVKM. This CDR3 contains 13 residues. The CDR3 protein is CASTGSSNQPQHF. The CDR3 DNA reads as TGTGCCAGCACTGGCAGTAGCAATCAGCCCCAGCATTTT.

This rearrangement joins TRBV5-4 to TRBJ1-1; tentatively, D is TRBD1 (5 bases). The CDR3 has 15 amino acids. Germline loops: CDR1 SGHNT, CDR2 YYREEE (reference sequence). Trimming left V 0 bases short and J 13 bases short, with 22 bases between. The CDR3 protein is CASSLASDSLPKLFF. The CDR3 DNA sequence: TGTGCCAGCAGCTTGGCCTCAGACAGCCTACCGAAGCTTTTCTTT. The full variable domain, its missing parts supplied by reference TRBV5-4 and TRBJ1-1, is ETGVTQSPTHLIKTRGQQVTLRCSSQSGHNTVSWYQQALGQGPQFIFQYYREEENGRGNFPPRFSGLQFPNYSSELNVNALELDDSALYLCASSLASDSLPKLFFGQGTRLTVV.

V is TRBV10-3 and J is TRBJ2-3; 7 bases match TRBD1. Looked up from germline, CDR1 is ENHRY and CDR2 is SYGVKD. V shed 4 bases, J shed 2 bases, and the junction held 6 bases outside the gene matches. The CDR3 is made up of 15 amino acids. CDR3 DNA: TGTGCCATCAGTGTATCGGGACAGAACACAGATACGCAGTATTTT. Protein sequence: CAISVSGQNTDTQYF.

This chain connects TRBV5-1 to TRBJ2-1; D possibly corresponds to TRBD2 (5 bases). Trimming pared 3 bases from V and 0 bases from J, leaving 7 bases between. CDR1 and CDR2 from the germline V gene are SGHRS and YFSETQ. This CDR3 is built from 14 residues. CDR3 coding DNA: TGCGCCAGCAGCTCTAGCCGCTCCTACAATGAGCAGTTCTTC. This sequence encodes CASSSSRSYNEQFF.

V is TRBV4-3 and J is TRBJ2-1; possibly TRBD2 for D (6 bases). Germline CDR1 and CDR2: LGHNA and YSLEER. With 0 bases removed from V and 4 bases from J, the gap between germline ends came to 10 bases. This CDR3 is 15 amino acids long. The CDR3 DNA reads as TGCGCCAGCAGCCAAGAGCTAGCGTTTTACAATGAGCAGTTCTTC. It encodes CASSQELAFYNEQFF.